This T cell receptor (beta chain) is from a study of control samples from healthy donors and cancer patients. Here immunoSEQ multiplex PCR was the method, and the copy in TCRdb shows in-frame clones only, minus some. The data contain 53,000 or so clones, around 90% of them singletons. The CDR3 is made up of 16 amino acids. V was pared by 5 bases and J by 6 bases, with 16 bases of the junction left unmatched. From germline, CDR1 is MDHEN and CDR2 SYDVKM. Regarding this clone: Other DNA variants within this sample encode the same CDR3.

The origin of this receptor is a man aged 60 to 75 with head and neck cancer. The chain links TRBV28 to TRBJ2-7, with 7 nucleotides matching TRBD2. Sequenced input: PBMCs. The CDR3 loop reads CASSPYGRGLGGEQYF. CDR3 nucleotides: TGTGCCAGCAGTCCATATGGGAGGGGTCTTGGGGGCGAGCAGTACTTC.